Included here is one T cell receptor beta chain sequence, with context. The time point here: pre-treatment sample, taken before nivolumab and TIL therapy. These data are taken from a study of TIL therapy for anti-PD-1-resistant metastatic lung cancer. Study-wide context: Patients then received nivolumab; progressors got lymphodepletion, TIL and IL-2. Median patient age was nearly 55, ranging about 38-80 years. Tumors carried a median about 1.5 non-synonymous mutations per megabase.

The libraries were made with immunoSEQ v3. Sequencing depth was 2 million to 2.5 million read pairs for survey level, roughly 4.5-6.5 million for deep. Profiled with immunoSEQ multiplex PCR; TCRdb holds only in-frame clones, not every one. The sample consists of 45,000 to 75,000 clones, about nine tenths of them appearing once. CDR3 size: 13 residues. The germline CDR1 and CDR2 sequences are GTSNPN and SVGIG (reference sequence). V shed 3 bases and J shed 0 bases, with 9 bases lying between them. The sample here was blood, taken at baseline. The V call is TRBV30, the J call TRBJ2-7; D not resolved. The clonotype originates from a person aged 25 to 80 with non-small cell lung cancer. This chain's CDR3 is CAWRARSSYEQYF. In nucleotides, the CDR3 is TGTGCCTGGAGAGCGCGAAGCTCCTACGAGCAGTACTTC.